This T cell receptor (beta chain) was sequenced during a study of blood T cell repertoires in COVID-19. This CDR3 comprises 13 residues. CDR1 MDHEN and CDR2 SYDVKM come from the germline V gene. Trimming pared 6 bases from V and 0 bases from J, leaving 8 bases between. Using immunoSEQ multiplex PCR, the repertoire was profiled, and TCRdb retains in-frame clones only, with some absent. The sample lists about 210,000 clones; approximately 80% were seen once. The sequenced sample consisted of PBMCs or T cells enriched from blood (not recorded which). This sequence originates from a man aged 25-45 years with acute COVID-19. V and J are TRBV28 and TRBJ1-2; the D gene is possibly TRBD1 (5 bases). DNA of the CDR3: TGTGCCAGCAGGCCGACAGCTAACTATGGCTACACCTTC. Protein: CASRPTANYGYTF.